One sample yielded the 5 T cell receptor beta chains listed below, sequenced in a study of blood T cell repertoires in COVID-19. Clones were read by immunoSEQ multiplex PCR, and TCRdb kept only the in-frame ones, dropping some. The sample contains roughly 300,000 clones, 88% of which appear only once. Sequencing was done on a sample of peripheral blood. These receptors all stem from a man between 18 and 29 years old with active or convalescent COVID-19.

V is TRBV5-4 and J is TRBJ1-4, with 8 nucleotides matching TRBD1. Unmatched junction bases numbered 17, after V lost 6 bases and J lost 10 bases. This CDR3 contains 16 residues. Germline V CDR1 and CDR2: SGHNT, YYREEE (reference sequence). The CDR3, as DNA: TGTGCCAGCACCTCAGGGGGCCCGGGGAGAGGAGGAAAACTGTTTTTT. Encoded protein: CASTSGGPGRGGKLFF.

This rearrangement joins TRBV10-3 to TRBJ1-4, with 7 positions matching TRBD1. V lost 8 bases to trimming and J lost 5 bases; unmatched junction nucleotides: 14. The CDR3 runs 16 residues. Germline values: CDR1 ENHRY, CDR2 SYGVKD. The chain's CDR3 is CAISEGLGTENEKLFF. In DNA form, the CDR3 reads TGTGCCATCTCGGAGGGTCTCGGGACAGAGAATGAAAAACTGTTTTTT.

This rearrangement joins TRBV9 to TRBJ2-3; TRBD1 agrees at 7 bases. This CDR3 has 15 amino acids. V was clipped by 4 bases and J by 2 bases; unmatched bases: 7. Germline values: CDR1 SGDLS, CDR2 YYNGEE. DNA for the CDR3: TGTGCCAGCAGCACCCAACAGGGGACCACAGATACGCAGTATTTT. It specifies CASSTQQGTTDTQYF. Full variable domain (rest looked up from reference TRBV9 and TRBJ2-3): DSGVTQTPKHLITATGQRVTLRCSPRSGDLSVYWYQQSLDQGLQFLIQYYNGEERAKGNILERFSAQQFPDLHSELNLSSLELGDSALYFCASSTQQGTTDTQYFGPGTRLTVL.

CDR3 region: CARAGGGTDTQYF. CDR3 nucleotides: TGTGCCAGAGCGGGGGGCGGCACAGATACGCAGTATTTT. The chain is built from TRBV2 and TRBJ2-3; 9 bases agree with TRBD2. V shed 9 bases and J 1 base; nucleotides not matched to a gene: 2. This CDR3 has 13 residues. Per the germline V gene, CDR1 is SNHLY and CDR2 is FYNNEI. Full variable domain (remainder filled in from reference TRBV2 and TRBJ2-3): EPEVTQTPSHQVTQMGQEVILRCVPISNHLYFYWYRQILGQKVEFLVSFYNNEISEKSEIFDDQFSVERPDGSNFTLKIRSTKLEDSAMYFCARAGGGTDTQYFGPGTRLTVL.

The gene calls are TRBV2 and TRBJ1-1; 10 positions match TRBD1. The CDR3 is 16 amino acids. J was trimmed by 3 bases and V by 2 bases; bases with no gene match: 6. The V gene's germline CDR1 is SNHLY and CDR2 FYNNEI. Written as DNA, the CDR3 is TGTGCCAGCAGTGAAAGACAGGGGGCCTTGGACACTGAAGCTTTCTTT. Its protein product is CASSERQGALDTEAFF.